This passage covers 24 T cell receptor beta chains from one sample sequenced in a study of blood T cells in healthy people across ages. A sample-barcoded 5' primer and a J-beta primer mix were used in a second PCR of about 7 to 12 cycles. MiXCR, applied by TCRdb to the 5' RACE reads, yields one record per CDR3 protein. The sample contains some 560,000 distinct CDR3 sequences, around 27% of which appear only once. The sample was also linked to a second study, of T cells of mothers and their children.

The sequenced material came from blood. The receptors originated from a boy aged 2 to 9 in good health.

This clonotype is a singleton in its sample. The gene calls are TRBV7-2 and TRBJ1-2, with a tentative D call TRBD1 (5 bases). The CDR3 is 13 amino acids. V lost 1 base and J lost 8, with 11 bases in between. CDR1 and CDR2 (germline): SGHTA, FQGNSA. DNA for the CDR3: TGTGCCAGCAGCTTAGACTGGGGGAGCGGCTACACCTTC. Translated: CASSLDWGSGYTF.

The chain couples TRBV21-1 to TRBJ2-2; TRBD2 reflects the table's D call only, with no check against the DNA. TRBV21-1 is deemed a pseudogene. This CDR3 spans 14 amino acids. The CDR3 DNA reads TGTGCCAGCAGCCTAGACCCCATAACCGGGGAGCTGTTTTTT. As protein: CASSLDPITGELFF.

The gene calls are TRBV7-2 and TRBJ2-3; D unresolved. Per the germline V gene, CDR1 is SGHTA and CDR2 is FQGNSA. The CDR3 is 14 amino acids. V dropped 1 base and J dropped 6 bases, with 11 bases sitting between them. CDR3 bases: TGTGCCAGCAGCTTAGTTGCGAAAGGGGATACGCAGTATTTT. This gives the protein CASSLVAKGDTQYF.

The CDR3 bases are TGTGCCATTAGGATGGGGGAGACCCAGTACTTC. It translates to CAIRMGETQYF. The V gene is TRBV10-3, the J gene TRBJ2-5; D unresolved. The CDR3 is made up of 11 amino acids. V lost 9 bases to trimming and J lost 5 bases, with 10 bases between them. The V gene's germline CDR1 is ENHRY and CDR2 SYGVKD.

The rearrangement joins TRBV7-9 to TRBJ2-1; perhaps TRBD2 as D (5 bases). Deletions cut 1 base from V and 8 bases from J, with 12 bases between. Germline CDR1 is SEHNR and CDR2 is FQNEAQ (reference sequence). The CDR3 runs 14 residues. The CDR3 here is CASSLVATGYEQFF. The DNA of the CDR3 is TGTGCCAGCAGCTTAGTAGCGACTGGATATGAGCAGTTCTTC. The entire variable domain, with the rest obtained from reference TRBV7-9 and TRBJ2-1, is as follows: DTGVSQNPRHKITKRGQNVTFRCDPISEHNRLYWYRQTLGQGPEFLTYFQNEAQLEKSRLLSDRFSAERPKGSFSTLEIQRTEQGDSAMYLCASSLVATGYEQFFGPGTRLTVL.

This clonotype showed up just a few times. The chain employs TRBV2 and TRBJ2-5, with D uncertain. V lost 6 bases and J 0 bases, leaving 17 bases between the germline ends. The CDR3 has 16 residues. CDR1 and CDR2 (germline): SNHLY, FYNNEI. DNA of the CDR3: TGTGCCAGCAGCGCCTCGAGGTTTCCGTACCAAGAGACCCAGTACTTC. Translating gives CASSASRFPYQETQYF.

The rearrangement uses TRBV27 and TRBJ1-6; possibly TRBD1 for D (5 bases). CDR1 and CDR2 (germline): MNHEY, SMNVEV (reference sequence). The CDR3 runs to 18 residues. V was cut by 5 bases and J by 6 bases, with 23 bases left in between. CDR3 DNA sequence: TGTGCCAGCAGTCCCTCGGTCTGGGGAGGGACCGCTAATTCACCCCTCCACTTT. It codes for CASSPSVWGGTANSPLHF.

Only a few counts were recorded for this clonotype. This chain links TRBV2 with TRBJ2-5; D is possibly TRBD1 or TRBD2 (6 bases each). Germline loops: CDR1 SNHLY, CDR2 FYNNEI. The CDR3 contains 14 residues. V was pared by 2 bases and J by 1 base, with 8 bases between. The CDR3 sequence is CASSESGAQETQYF. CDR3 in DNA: TGTGCCAGCAGTGAATCGGGGGCCCAAGAGACCCAGTACTTC.

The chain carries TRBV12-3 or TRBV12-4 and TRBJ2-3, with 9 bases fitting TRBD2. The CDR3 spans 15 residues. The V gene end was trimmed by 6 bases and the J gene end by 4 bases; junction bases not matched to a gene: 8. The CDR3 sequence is CASRFSGGRSDTQYF. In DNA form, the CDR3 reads TGTGCCAGCAGATTTAGCGGGGGCCGTTCAGATACGCAGTATTTT.

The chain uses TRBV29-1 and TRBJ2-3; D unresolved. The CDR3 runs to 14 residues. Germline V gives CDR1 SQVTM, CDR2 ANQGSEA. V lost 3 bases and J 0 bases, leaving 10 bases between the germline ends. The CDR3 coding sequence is TGCAGCGTTGACGGCAGTTATAGCACAGATACGCAGTATTTT. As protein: CSVDGSYSTDTQYF.

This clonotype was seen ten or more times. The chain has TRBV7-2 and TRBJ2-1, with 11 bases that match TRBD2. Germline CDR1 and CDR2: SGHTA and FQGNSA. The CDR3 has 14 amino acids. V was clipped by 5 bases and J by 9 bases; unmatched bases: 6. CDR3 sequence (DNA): TGTGCCAGCAGCCTCACTAGCGGGAGTCTTGAGCAGTTCTTC. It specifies CASSLTSGSLEQFF.

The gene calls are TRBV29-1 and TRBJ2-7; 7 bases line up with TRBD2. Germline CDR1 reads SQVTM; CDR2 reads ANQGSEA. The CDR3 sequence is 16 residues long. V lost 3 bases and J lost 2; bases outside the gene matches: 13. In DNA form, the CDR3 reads TGCAGCGTTGAGGAAGGTAGTACTAGCGACCCCTACGAGCAGTACTTC. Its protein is CSVEEGSTSDPYEQYF.

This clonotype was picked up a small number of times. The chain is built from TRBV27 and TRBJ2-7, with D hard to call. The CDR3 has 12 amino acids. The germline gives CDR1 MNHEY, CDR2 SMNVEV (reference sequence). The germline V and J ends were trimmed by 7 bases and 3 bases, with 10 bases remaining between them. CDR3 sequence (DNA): TGTGCCAGCAACAGTACGGGCTACGAGCAGTACTTC. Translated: CASNSTGYEQYF.

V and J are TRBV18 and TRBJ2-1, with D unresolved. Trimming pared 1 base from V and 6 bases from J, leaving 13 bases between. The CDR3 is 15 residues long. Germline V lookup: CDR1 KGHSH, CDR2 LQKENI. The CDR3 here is CASSPRGSIVNEQFF. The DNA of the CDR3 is TGTGCCAGCTCACCACGGGGATCTATAGTCAATGAGCAGTTCTTC. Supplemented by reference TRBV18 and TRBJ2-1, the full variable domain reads NAGVMQNPRHLVRRRGQEARLRCSPMKGHSHVYWYRQLPEEGLKFMVYLQKENIIDESGMPKERFSAEFPKEGPSILRIQQVVRGDSAAYFCASSPRGSIVNEQFFGPGTRLTVL.

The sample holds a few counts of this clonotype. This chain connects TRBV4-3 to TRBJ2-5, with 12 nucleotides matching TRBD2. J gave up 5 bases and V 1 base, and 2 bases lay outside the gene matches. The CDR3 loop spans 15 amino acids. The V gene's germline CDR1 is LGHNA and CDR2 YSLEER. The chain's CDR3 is CASSQGTSGRETQYF. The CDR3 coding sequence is TGCGCCAGCAGCCAAGGAACTAGCGGGAGGGAGACCCAGTACTTC.

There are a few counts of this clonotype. CDR3 residues: CASSYGTPELFF. The DNA for the CDR3 is TGTGCCAGCAGTTATGGGACACCGGAACTGTTTTTT. The chain employs TRBV6-2 or TRBV6-3 and TRBJ1-4; D is possibly TRBD1 (6 bases). The V and J ends lost 3 bases and 12 bases respectively, with 11 bases between them. Germline assignment: CDR1 MNHEY and CDR2 SVGEGT. The CDR3 is 12 amino acids.

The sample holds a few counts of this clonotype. CDR3 DNA sequence: TGTGCCAGCAGCTCCCTAGCGGGAGGGCCGGAGACCCAGTACTTC. It specifies CASSSLAGGPETQYF. The genes are TRBV5-6 and TRBJ2-5; TRBD2 agrees at 12 bases. Unmatched junction bases numbered 5, after V lost 3 bases and J lost 5 bases. Germline V gives CDR1 SGHDT, CDR2 YYEEEE. The CDR3 contains 15 residues.

The CDR3 region is CASSFSWTGDSYEQYF. The CDR3 DNA reads TGTGCCAGCAGTTTTTCTTGGACAGGGGATTCCTACGAGCAGTACTTC. The rearrangement links TRBV12-3 or TRBV12-4 to TRBJ2-7, with 9 nucleotides matching TRBD1. The CDR3 loop spans 16 amino acids. V lost 3 bases and J lost 1; bases outside the gene matches: 7.

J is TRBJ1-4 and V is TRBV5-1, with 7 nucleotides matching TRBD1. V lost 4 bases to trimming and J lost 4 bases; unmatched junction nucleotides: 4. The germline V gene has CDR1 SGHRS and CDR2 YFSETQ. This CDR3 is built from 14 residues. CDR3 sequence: CASSEDRINEKLFF. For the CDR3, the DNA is TGCGCCAGCAGCGAGGACAGGATTAATGAAAAACTGTTTTTT.

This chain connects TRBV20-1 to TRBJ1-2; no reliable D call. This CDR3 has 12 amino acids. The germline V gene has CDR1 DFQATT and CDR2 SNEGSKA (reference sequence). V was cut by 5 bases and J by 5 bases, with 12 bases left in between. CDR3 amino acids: CSALGGRYGYTF. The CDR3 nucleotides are TGCAGTGCTTTAGGAGGACGGTATGGCTACACCTTC.

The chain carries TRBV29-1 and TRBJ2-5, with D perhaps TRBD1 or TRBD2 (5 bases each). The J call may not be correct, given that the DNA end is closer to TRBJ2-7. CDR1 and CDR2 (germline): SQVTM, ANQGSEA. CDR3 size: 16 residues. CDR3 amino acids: CSVEDLPGRISYEQYF. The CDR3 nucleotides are TGCAGCGTTGAAGATCTTCCGGGACGGATCTCCTACGAGCAGTACTTC.

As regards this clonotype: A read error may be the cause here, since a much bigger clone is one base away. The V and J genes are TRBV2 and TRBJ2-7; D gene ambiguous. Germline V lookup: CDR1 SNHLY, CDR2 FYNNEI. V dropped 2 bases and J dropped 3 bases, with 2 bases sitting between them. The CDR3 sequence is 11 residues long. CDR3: CASSERYEQYF. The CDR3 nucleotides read TGTGCCAGCAGTGAACGCTACGAGCAGTACTTC.

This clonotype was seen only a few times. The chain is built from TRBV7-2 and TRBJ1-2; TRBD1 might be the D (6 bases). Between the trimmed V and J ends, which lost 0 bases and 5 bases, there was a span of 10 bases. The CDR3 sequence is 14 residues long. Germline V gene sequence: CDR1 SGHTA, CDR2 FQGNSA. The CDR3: CASSLAAGEYGYTF. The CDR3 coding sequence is TGTGCCAGCAGCTTAGCAGCAGGGGAATATGGCTACACCTTC.

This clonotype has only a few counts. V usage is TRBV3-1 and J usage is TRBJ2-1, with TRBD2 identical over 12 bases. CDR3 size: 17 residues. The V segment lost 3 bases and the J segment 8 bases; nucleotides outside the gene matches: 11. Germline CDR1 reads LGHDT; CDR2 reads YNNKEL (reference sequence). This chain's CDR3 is CASSQGPRLAGVYEQFF. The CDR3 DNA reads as TGTGCCAGCAGCCAGGGGCCTCGACTAGCGGGAGTATATGAGCAGTTCTTC.